This T cell receptor beta chain originates from a study of Graves' ophthalmopathy and Graves' hyperthyroidism. RNA transcripts were the source from which TCR beta CDR3 regions were amplified. First-round RT-PCR used HTBI primers; second-round multiplex PCR followed. TCRdb analysed the multiplex PCR reads with MiXCR anew, one entry per CDR3 protein. Of 560,000 or so distinct CDR3 sequences in the sample, less than 45% were seen once. CDR3 length: 14 residues. Trimming pared 7 bases from V and 7 bases from J, leaving 16 bases between. In germline, CDR1 is LNHDA, CDR2 SQIVND (reference sequence). The source of this sequence is an adult man with Graves' hyperthyroidism. Source material: peripheral blood or thyroid tissue (not recorded which). The chain uses TRBV19 and TRBJ1-4; possible D gene TRBD1, 5 bases. The CDR3 nucleotides read TGTGCCAGTACAAGAAAAGGGGACCTTGAAAAACTGTTTTTT. The encoded protein is CASTRKGDLEKLFF. The full variable domain, in which reference TRBV19 and TRBJ1-4 provide the parts outside the CDR3, is DGGITQSPKYLFRKEGQNVTLSCEQNLNHDAMYWYRQDPGQGLRLIYYSQIVNDFQKGDIAEGYSVSREKKESFPLTVTSAQKNPTAFYLCASTRKGDLEKLFFGSGTQLSVL.